This T cell receptor beta chain was identified during a study of Graves' ophthalmopathy and Graves' hyperthyroidism. The authors amplified TCR beta CDR3 regions from RNA transcripts. HTBI primers served in a first-round RT-PCR, which a second-round multiplex PCR followed. TCRdb itself ran the multiplex PCR reads through MiXCR, one entry per CDR3 protein. Of over a million distinct CDR3 sequences detected, about 35% appear once; the ten largest clones hold around 10%. Germline assignment: CDR1 LNHDA and CDR2 SQIVND (reference sequence). This CDR3 has 15 amino acids. With regard to this clonotype: A read error is possible here, since a much larger clone lies one base away.

The J gene is TRBJ1-1, the V gene TRBV19; D is undetermined. Sequencing used peripheral blood or thyroid tissue (not recorded which). The receptor's source is an adult man with Graves' hyperthyroidism. CDR3 sequence: CASTRRVGMNTEASF. In DNA, the CDR3 is TGTGCCAGTACACGGCGGGTGGGTATGAACACTGAAGCTTCCTTT.